This T cell receptor (beta chain) was recorded in a study of glioma-infiltrating T cells after dendritic cell vaccination. Amplification used 60 V beta primers and 13 J beta primers. TCRdb's table, derived via immunoSEQ multiplex PCR, lists solely in-frame clones and lacks some. The table includes tens of thousands of clones, over 75% detected once. This sample's time point: after dendritic cell vaccination, including at tumor progression/relapse. Patients had residual fresh-frozen tumor tissue and more than two years of survival data. Isocitrate dehydrogenase mutation was absent in all glioblastoma patients. PBMC were collected before vaccination, two weeks after the third vaccination, and at progression. Per germline, CDR1 SQVTM and CDR2 ANQGSEA. Trimming removed 7 bases from V and 4 bases from J, with 17 bases in between. The CDR3 is made up of 13 amino acids.

This TCR derives from a human donor with glioblastoma. This chain connects TRBV29-1 to TRBJ2-7; D might be TRBD2 (5 bases). Material: blood, obtained after dendritic cell vaccination. CDR3 protein: CSGSTGWGYEQYF. The DNA for the CDR3 is TGCAGCGGGTCGACGGGGTGGGGTTACGAGCAGTACTTC.